This TCR beta chain originates from a study of T cells after yellow fever vaccination. The CDR3 is 14 amino acids. The V gene's germline CDR1 is SGHRS and CDR2 YFSETQ. Findings and limits, study-wide: Abundant clonotypes from the bulk population could get into FACS-sorted repertoires as contaminants.

On this clonotype itself: What it recognizes is unknown. This may be a read error: a much more frequent sequence differs by one nucleotide.

Each CDR3 protein is one row after TCRdb ran MiXCR on the 5' RACE reads. The table shows 250,000 to 400,000 distinct CDR3 sequences, with 4.1% occurring only once. This clonotype was obtained from a man younger than 35 who received the YFV17D yellow fever vaccine. This sample comprised PBMCs, obtained 5 days after the yellow fever booster vaccination. J is TRBJ2-3 and V is TRBV5-1; D not certain. The CDR3 coding sequence is TGCGCCATCAGCACCCAGAAGTTCACAGATACGCAGTATTTT. Amino acids: CAISTQKFTDTQYF.